One and the same sample provided the 23 T cell receptor beta chains below, sequenced in a study of shared clonotypes between healthy human individuals. Repertoires were generated with immunoSEQ multiplex PCR, while TCRdb's copy carries only in-frame clones and drops some. Of hundreds of thousands of clones in the sample, roughly 72% are singletons; the top ten hold around 2%. Sequencing was carried out using memory CD4+ T cells sorted from blood. As for subset: CD45RA-negative fraction. Every receptor here comes from a woman between 25 and 40 years old in good health.

The chain joins TRBV28 to TRBJ2-1; 10 positions match TRBD2. V shed 4 bases, J shed 1 base, and the junction held 4 bases outside the gene matches. The CDR3 is 16 residues long. Germline CDR1 MDHEN, CDR2 SYDVKM. The CDR3 sequence: CASSSAGGISYNEQFF. In DNA, the CDR3 is TGTGCCAGCAGTTCAGCGGGAGGGATATCCTACAATGAGCAGTTCTTC.

V gene TRBV28 combines with J gene TRBJ1-3; no definite D call. There are 13 residues in the CDR3. CDR1 is MDHEN and CDR2 is SYDVKM in the germline V gene. Between the trimmed V and J ends, which lost 7 bases and 3 bases, there was a span of 10 bases. The CDR3: CASNRALGNTIYF. The CDR3 bases are TGTGCCAGCAATCGGGCCCTTGGAAACACCATATATTTT.

The J gene is TRBJ2-1, the V gene TRBV11-3; TRBD2 aligns across 7 bases. The CDR3 extends over 16 amino acids. V was clipped by 2 bases and J by 7 bases; unmatched bases: 11. CDR1 is SGHNT, CDR2 YENEEA, per germline. The CDR3 protein is CASSLLSGSEGNEQFF. CDR3 nucleotide sequence: TGTGCCAGCAGCTTACTTAGCGGGTCTGAGGGAAATGAGCAGTTCTTC.

This clone has a handful of counts. The chain employs TRBV18 and TRBJ2-5; a possible D gene is TRBD1 (6 bases). V lost 4 bases to trimming and J lost 5 bases, with 20 bases between them. Germline V gene lookup returns CDR1 KGHSH and CDR2 LQKENI. This CDR3 comprises 16 residues. The CDR3, as DNA: TGTGCCAGCTCACTCGGGCACAGGGCGGTTCTCGAGACCCAGTACTTC. This codes for CASSLGHRAVLETQYF.

The rearrangement joins TRBV19 to TRBJ1-5; 7 bases align to TRBD1. The J segment lost 6 bases and the V segment lost 9 bases, leaving 11 bases of the junction unmatched. Germline V gives CDR1 LNHDA, CDR2 SQIVND (reference sequence). The CDR3 extends over 14 amino acids. In nucleotides, the CDR3 is TGTGCCAGCTCACGGGTAGGGGGCCTTCAGCCCCAGCATTTT. This encodes CASSRVGGLQPQHF.

In the case of this clone: Other nucleotide sequences in the sample specify the same CDR3. The chain has TRBV2 and TRBJ1-5; 9 nucleotides align to TRBD1. The CDR3 contains 12 residues. The V and J ends lost 8 bases and 4 bases, in that order; junction bases with no gene match: 0. CDR1 SNHLY and CDR2 FYNNEI come from the germline V gene. CDR3 sequence (DNA): TGTGCCAGCGACAGGGGGAATCAGCCCCAGCATTTT. Amino acids: CASDRGNQPQHF.

Worth noting for this clone: At the DNA level, this CDR3 is encoded by other sequences in the same sample as well. The chain uses TRBV5-1 and TRBJ2-1; TRBD1 matches at 7 bases. The CDR3 covers 15 residues. Germline V gene lookup returns CDR1 SGHRS and CDR2 YFSETQ. The V gene end was trimmed by 0 bases and the J gene end by 5 bases; junction bases not matched to a gene: 5. In DNA form, the CDR3 reads TGCGCCAGCAGCTTGGGCGACAGGGATCACAATGAGCAGTTCTTC. This sequence encodes CASSLGDRDHNEQFF.

The chain couples TRBV7-8 to TRBJ2-7; D may match TRBD1 or TRBD2 (5 bases each). V lost 4 bases and J lost 7, with 17 bases in between. The CDR3 extends over 14 amino acids. Per the germline V gene, CDR1 is SGHVS and CDR2 is FQNEAQ. The CDR3 nucleotides read TGTGCCAGCAGCTCCTGGGACCTCACGAGGGAGCAGTACTTC. Protein sequence: CASSSWDLTREQYF.

CDR3 nucleotide sequence: TGTGCCAGTAGAGAGGATCCTGAAAATTACGAGCAGTACTTC. Protein product: CASREDPENYEQYF. This chain links TRBV19 with TRBJ2-7; D call uncertain. This CDR3 spans 14 amino acids. The V gene's germline CDR1 is LNHDA and CDR2 SQIVND (reference sequence). Between the trimmed V and J ends, which lost 6 bases and 4 bases, there was a span of 16 bases.

The rearrangement joins TRBV5-4 to TRBJ2-7; 9 bases fit TRBD1. CDR1 and CDR2 (germline): SGHNT, YYREEE (reference sequence). This CDR3 is built from 15 residues. The V and J ends lost 4 bases and 6 bases, in that order; junction bases with no gene match: 11. The CDR3 sequence: CASSPNRDRESEQYF. CDR3 in DNA: TGTGCCAGCAGCCCCAACCGGGACAGGGAAAGCGAGCAGTACTTC.

With regard to this clone: At one of its ends the junction is not consistent with the germline gene, which may arise from a read error. The chain carries TRBV7-8 and TRBJ1-1; TRBD1 might be the D (6 bases). CDR3 length: 14 residues. Germline lookup yields CDR1 SGHVS and CDR2 FQNEAQ. CDR3 DNA: TGTGCCAGCAGCTCTGGACAGCAGAACGCTGAAGCTTTCTTT. It specifies CASSSGQQNAEAFF.

The chain couples TRBV11-2 to TRBJ2-7; the D call may be TRBD1 or TRBD2 (5 bases each). The CDR3 consists of 14 residues. V lost 5 bases and J 5 bases, leaving 16 bases between the germline ends. Per the germline V gene, CDR1 is SGHAT and CDR2 is FQNNGV. The CDR3 protein is CASSLRSGANEQYF. The CDR3 nucleotides are TGTGCCAGCAGCCTCCGCTCCGGGGCCAACGAGCAGTACTTC.

CDR3 in DNA: TGCGCCAGCAGCACCGGGACAGAGAACACTGAAGCTTTCTTT. It encodes CASSTGTENTEAFF. The chain joins TRBV5-1 to TRBJ1-1, with TRBD1 identical over 7 bases. V lost 4 bases to trimming and J lost 1 base; unmatched junction nucleotides: 4. This CDR3 region has 14 residues. Germline V lookup: CDR1 SGHRS, CDR2 YFSETQ.

In DNA, the CDR3 is TGTGCCAGCAGTCCCCCGGGAGCTTTAAATCAGCCCCAGCATTTT. This codes for CASSPPGALNQPQHF. The chain has TRBV28 and TRBJ1-5; D is unresolved. This CDR3 is 15 amino acids long. The germline V gene encodes CDR1 MDHEN and CDR2 SYDVKM. V lost 5 bases, J lost 4 bases, and 15 bases lay in between.

The rearrangement uses TRBV7-9 and TRBJ2-1; weak D call: TRBD1 (5 bases). Trimming removed 3 bases from V and 9 bases from J, with 6 bases in between. This CDR3 spans 11 amino acids. Germline CDR1 reads SEHNR; CDR2 reads FQNEAQ (reference sequence). CDR3 DNA sequence: TGTGCCAGCAGCTTTAGGGGTGAGCAGTTCTTC. Amino acids: CASSFRGEQFF. Combining the CDR3 with reference TRBV7-9 and TRBJ2-1 gives the whole variable domain DTGVSQNPRHKITKRGQNVTFRCDPISEHNRLYWYRQTLGQGPEFLTYFQNEAQLEKSRLLSDRFSAERPKGSFSTLEIQRTEQGDSAMYLCASSFRGEQFFGPGTRLTVL.

The genes are TRBV11-2 and TRBJ1-3, with D uncertain. Germline-derived CDR1 and CDR2 are SGHAT and FQNNGV. The V and J ends lost 5 bases and 1 base respectively, with 6 bases between them. The CDR3 loop spans 13 amino acids. The CDR3 DNA reads TGTGCCAGCAGCCCTAGGTCTGGAAACACCATATATTTT. This translates into CASSPRSGNTIYF. Filled out from reference TRBV11-2 and TRBJ1-3, the complete variable domain reads EAGVAQSPRYKIIEKRQSVAFWCNPISGHATLYWYQQILGQGPKLLIQFQNNGVVDDSQLPKDRFSAERLKGVDSTLKIQPAKLEDSAVYLCASSPRSGNTIYFGEGSWLTVV.

This clone was seen only once. This chain joins TRBV2 and TRBJ2-1; D gene ambiguous. This CDR3 has 12 residues. V lost 8 bases to trimming and J lost 1 base, with 6 bases between them. The germline V gene encodes CDR1 SNHLY and CDR2 FYNNEI. The CDR3 region is CASGRSYNEQFF. CDR3 coding DNA: TGTGCCAGCGGCCGTTCCTACAATGAGCAGTTCTTC.

This clone has ten or more counts. V and J are TRBV5-6 and TRBJ1-3; D remains ambiguous. Trimming took 0 bases from V and 0 from J, leaving 10 bases between them. From germline, CDR1 is SGHDT and CDR2 YYEEEE. This CDR3 has 16 amino acids. In DNA, the CDR3 is TGTGCCAGCAGCTTGGGATTTGCGATCTCTGGAAACACCATATATTTT. Translation: CASSLGFAISGNTIYF.

The rearrangement uses TRBV7-2 and TRBJ2-3; no firm D call. Per the germline V gene, CDR1 is SGHTA and CDR2 is FQGNSA. With 5 bases removed from V and 5 bases from J, the gap between germline ends came to 17 bases. The CDR3 has 15 residues. CDR3 residues: CASSPRQVMGDTQYF. The CDR3 coding sequence is TGTGCCAGCAGCCCCCGGCAAGTAATGGGAGATACGCAGTATTTT.

This clone was seen more than once but under ten times. This chain joins TRBV6-5 and TRBJ2-5; 13 bases are a match to TRBD2. Per the germline V gene, CDR1 is MNHEY and CDR2 is SVGAGI. The CDR3 is 16 residues long. V dropped 2 bases and J dropped 5; count of bases not matched to a gene: 5. The CDR3 reads CASSYTSGRAFETQYF. The CDR3 DNA sequence: TGTGCCAGCAGTTACACTAGCGGGAGGGCCTTTGAGACCCAGTACTTC.

V and J are TRBV2 and TRBJ2-7; TRBD1 matches 7 bases. The V gene end was trimmed by 2 bases and the J gene end by 1 base; junction bases not matched to a gene: 5. The CDR3 extends over 15 amino acids. Germline CDR1 is SNHLY and CDR2 is FYNNEI. Here the CDR3 DNA reads TGTGCCAGCAGTGAACGCACAGGGGTTTCCTACGAGCAGTACTTC. Translated, it gives CASSERTGVSYEQYF.

This clone has only one observation. V and J are TRBV7-9 and TRBJ2-7; 8 bases are a match to TRBD2. Germline-derived CDR1 and CDR2 are SEHNR and FQNEAQ (reference sequence). The CDR3 consists of 15 residues. The junction had 6 bases not matched to a gene; V was cut back by 4 bases and J by 1 base. CDR3: CASSSGAGGSYEQYF. CDR3 DNA: TGTGCCAGCAGCTCCGGGGCGGGAGGTTCCTACGAGCAGTACTTC.

This clone has just a few counts. This specimen includes other DNA sequences encoding the same CDR3. This chain joins TRBV9 and TRBJ2-1; no clear D gene. V was cut by 0 bases and J by 2 bases, with 6 bases left in between. Germline assignment: CDR1 SGDLS and CDR2 YYNGEE. This CDR3 spans 14 amino acids. CDR3 sequence (DNA): TGTGCCAGCAGCGTAGAGGGCCCCTACAATGAGCAGTTCTTC. This codes for CASSVEGPYNEQFF. Combining the CDR3 with reference TRBV9 and TRBJ2-1 gives the whole variable domain DSGVTQTPKHLITATGQRVTLRCSPRSGDLSVYWYQQSLDQGLQFLIQYYNGEERAKGNILERFSAQQFPDLHSELNLSSLELGDSALYFCASSVEGPYNEQFFGPGTRLTVL.